This record concerns one T cell receptor beta chain sequence. Its antigen is not identified. The sample comes from a study of cytomegalovirus exposure and HLA in healthy donors. Study conclusions and caveats: Fewer N-insertions (relative to the roughly 730-donor mean) were reportedly seen in an Asian-associated ancestry cluster in a later analysis. For presence/absence analyses, sequencing depth was assumed to be roughly uniform across donors.

In the PCR, 60 Vbeta and 13 Jbeta primers were used. Profiled with immunoSEQ multiplex PCR; TCRdb holds only in-frame clones, not every one. This listing includes about 72,000 clones. Germline CDR1 and CDR2: MGHRA and YSYEKL. The length of the CDR3 is 17 residues. The J segment lost 8 bases and the V segment lost 5 bases, leaving 18 bases of the junction unmatched. The V and J genes are TRBV4-1 and TRBJ2-1; 7 positions agree with TRBD2. The sample taken for sequencing was PBMCs. The TCR was taken from a woman between 35 and 50 years old in good health and CMV-seropositive. The chain's CDR3 is CASSSVMSGVLGYEQFF. In DNA, the CDR3 is TGCGCCAGCAGCTCCGTTATGAGCGGGGTGCTCGGGTATGAGCAGTTCTTC.